The text below deals with one T cell receptor beta chain. The CDR3 sequence is 16 residues long. Germline CDR1 is SGHDT and CDR2 is YYEEEE. The V segment lost 4 bases and the J segment 4 bases; nucleotides outside the gene matches: 10. This record comes from a study of cytomegalovirus exposure and HLA in healthy donors. The primer mix had 60 Vbeta and 13 Jbeta primers. Only in-frame clones appear in the TCRdb table, and some are missing; sequencing was by immunoSEQ multiplex PCR. The sample carries approximately 100,000 clones, around two thirds recorded once. This TCR came from a man aged 25-45 years in good health and CMV-seropositive. The sequencing sample was made of PBMCs. The genes are TRBV5-6 and TRBJ2-5, with 10 positions matching TRBD2. The CDR3 here is CASSSSPSGGGETQYF. CDR3 DNA: TGTGCCAGCAGCAGCAGCCCTAGCGGGGGTGGAGAGACCCAGTACTTC.